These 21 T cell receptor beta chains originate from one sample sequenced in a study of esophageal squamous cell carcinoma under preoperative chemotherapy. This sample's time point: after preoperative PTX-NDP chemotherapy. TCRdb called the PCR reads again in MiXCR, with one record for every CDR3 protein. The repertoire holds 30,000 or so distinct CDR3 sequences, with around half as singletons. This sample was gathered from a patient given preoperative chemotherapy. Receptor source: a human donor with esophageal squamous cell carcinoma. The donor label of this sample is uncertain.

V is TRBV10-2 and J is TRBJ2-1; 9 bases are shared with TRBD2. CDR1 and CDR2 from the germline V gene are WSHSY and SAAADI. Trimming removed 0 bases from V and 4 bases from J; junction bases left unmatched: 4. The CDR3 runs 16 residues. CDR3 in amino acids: CASSESTSGTYNEQFF. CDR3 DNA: TGCGCCAGCAGTGAGTCGACTAGCGGAACTTACAATGAGCAGTTCTTC.

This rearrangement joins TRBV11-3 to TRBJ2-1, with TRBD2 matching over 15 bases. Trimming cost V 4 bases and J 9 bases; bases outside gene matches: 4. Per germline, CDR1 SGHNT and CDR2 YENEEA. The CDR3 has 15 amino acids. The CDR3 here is CASSSGLAGGVEQFF. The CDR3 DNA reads TGTGCCAGCAGCTCCGGACTAGCGGGAGGGGTTGAGCAGTTCTTC.

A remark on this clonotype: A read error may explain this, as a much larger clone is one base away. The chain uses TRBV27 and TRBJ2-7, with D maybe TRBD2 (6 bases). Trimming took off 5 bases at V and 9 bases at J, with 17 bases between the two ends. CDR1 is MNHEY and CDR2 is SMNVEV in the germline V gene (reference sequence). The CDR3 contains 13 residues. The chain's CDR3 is CASSRLPEGGQYF. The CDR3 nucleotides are TGTGCCAGCAGTAGACTGCCGGAGGGCGGGCAGTACTTC.

The CDR3 spells CASSSHGTGVTDTQYF. CDR3 coding DNA: TGTGCCAGCAGCTCCCACGGGACAGGGGTTACAGATACGCAGTATTTT. V and J are TRBV5-4 and TRBJ2-3; 10 positions agree with TRBD1. Germline V CDR1 and CDR2: SGHNT, YYREEE (reference sequence). Trimming removed 3 bases from V and 3 bases from J; junction bases left unmatched: 7. CDR3 size: 16 residues.

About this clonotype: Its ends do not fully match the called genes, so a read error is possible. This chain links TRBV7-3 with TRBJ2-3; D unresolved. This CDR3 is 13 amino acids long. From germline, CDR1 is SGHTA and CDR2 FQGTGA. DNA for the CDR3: TGTGCCAGGAGCCAGAGAGCCACAGACATTCAGTATTTC. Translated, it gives CARSQRATDIQYF.

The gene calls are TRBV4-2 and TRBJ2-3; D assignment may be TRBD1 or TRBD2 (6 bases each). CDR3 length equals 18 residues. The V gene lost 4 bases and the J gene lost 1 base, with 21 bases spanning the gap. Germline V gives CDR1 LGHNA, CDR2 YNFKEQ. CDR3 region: CASSPVSRGRWGTDTQYF. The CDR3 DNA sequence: TGTGCCAGCAGCCCTGTCTCACGGGGGCGGTGGGGCACAGATACGCAGTATTTT.

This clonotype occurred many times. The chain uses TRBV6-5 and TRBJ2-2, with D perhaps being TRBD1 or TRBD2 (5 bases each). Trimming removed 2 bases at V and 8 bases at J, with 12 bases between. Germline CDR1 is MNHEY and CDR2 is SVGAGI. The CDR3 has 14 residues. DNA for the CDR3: TGTGCCAGCAGTTACGAGGGGCTAGAGGGGGAGCTGTTTTTT. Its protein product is CASSYEGLEGELFF.

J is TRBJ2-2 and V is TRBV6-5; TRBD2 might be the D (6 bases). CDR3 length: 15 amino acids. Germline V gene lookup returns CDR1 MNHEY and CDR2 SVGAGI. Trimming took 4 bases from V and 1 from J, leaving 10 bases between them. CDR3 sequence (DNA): TGTGCCAGCAGTTCGGGACTCAAGAACACCGGGGAGCTGTTTTTT. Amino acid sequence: CASSSGLKNTGELFF.

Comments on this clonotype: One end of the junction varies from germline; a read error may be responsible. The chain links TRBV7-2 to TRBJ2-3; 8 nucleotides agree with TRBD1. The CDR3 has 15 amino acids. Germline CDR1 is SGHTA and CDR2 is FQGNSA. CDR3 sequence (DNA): TGTGCCAGCAGCAGCACCGGGACAGGAACCGATAAGCAGTATTTT. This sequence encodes CASSSTGTGTDKQYF.

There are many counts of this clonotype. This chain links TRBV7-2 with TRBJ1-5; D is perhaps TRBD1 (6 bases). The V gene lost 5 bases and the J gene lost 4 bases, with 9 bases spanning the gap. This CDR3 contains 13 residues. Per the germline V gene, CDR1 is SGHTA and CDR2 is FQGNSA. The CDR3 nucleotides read TGTGCCAGCAGCCCGGACAGAAATCAGCCCCAGCATTTT. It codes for CASSPDRNQPQHF.

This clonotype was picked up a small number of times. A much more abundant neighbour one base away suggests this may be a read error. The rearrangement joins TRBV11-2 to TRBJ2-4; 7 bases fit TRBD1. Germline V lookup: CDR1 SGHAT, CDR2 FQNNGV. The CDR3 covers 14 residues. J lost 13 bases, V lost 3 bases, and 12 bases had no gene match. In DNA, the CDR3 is TGTGCCAGCAGCTTTGGGACAGATTTTATTGAGCAGTACTTC. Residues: CASSFGTDFIEQYF. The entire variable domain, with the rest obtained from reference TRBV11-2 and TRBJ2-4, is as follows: EAGVAQSPRYKIIEKRQSVAFWCNPISGHATLYWYQQILGQGPKLLIQFQNNGVVDDSQLPKDRFSAERLKGVDSTLKIQPAKLEDSAVYLCASSFGTDFIEQYFGAGTRLSVL.

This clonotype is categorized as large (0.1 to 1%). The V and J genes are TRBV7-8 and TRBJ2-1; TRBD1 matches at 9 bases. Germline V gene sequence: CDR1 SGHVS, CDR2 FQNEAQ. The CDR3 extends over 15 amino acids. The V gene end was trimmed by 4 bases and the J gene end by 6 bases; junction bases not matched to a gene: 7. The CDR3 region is CASSYWTGAVNEQFF. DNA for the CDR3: TGTGCCAGCAGCTATTGGACAGGGGCAGTCAATGAGCAGTTCTTC. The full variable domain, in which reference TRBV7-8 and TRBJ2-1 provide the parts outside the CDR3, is GAGVSQSPRYKVAKRGQDVALRCDPISGHVSLFWYQQALGQGPEFLTYFQNEAQLDKSGLPSDRFFAERPEGSVSTLKIQRTQQEDSAVYLCASSYWTGAVNEQFFGPGTRLTVL.

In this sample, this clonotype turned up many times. CDR3 DNA: TGTGCCAGCAGTTTGAAAAGGAACACTGAAGCTTTCTTT. It is translated as CASSLKRNTEAFF. V is TRBV27 and J is TRBJ1-1, with D unclear. CDR1 MNHEY and CDR2 SMNVEV come from the germline V gene (reference sequence). The CDR3 totals 13 residues. V lost 3 bases and J lost 1, with 6 bases in between.

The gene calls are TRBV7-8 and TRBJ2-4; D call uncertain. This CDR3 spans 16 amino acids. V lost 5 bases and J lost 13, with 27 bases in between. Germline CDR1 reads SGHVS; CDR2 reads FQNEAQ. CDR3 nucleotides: TGTGCCAGCAGCCCCAGAAACCGCCGAGACAAAAACACCCAGTACTTC. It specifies CASSPRNRRDKNTQYF.

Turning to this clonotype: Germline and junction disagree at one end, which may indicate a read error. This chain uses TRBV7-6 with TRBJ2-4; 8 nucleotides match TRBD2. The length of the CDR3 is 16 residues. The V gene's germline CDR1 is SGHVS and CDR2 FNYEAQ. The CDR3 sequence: CASSLDLAGATNIQYF. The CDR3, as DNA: TGTGCCAGCAGCTTAGATCTAGCGGGTGCCACAAATATTCAGTATTTC.

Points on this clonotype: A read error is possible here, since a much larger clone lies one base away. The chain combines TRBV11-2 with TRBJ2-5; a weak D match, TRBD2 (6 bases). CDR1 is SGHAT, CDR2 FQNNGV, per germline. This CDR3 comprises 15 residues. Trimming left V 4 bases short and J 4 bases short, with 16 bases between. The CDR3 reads CASSSDQGTGETQYF. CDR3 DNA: TGTGCCAGCAGCTCAGATCAAGGGACTGGAGAGACCCAGTACTTC.

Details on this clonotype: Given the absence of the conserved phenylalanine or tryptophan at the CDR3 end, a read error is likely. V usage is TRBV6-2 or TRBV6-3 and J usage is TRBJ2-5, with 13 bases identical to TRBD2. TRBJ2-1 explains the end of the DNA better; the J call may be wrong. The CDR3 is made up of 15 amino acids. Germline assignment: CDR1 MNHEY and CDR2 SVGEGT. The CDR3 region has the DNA TGTGCCAGCAGGCCGGGACTAGCGGGGAGGGAGACCCAGTTCTCG. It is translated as CASRPGLAGRETQFS.

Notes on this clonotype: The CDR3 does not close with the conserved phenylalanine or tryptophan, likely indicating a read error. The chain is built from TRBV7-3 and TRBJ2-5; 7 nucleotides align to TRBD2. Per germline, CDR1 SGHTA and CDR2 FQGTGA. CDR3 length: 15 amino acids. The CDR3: CASSLLGGSQATQYS. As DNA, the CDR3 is TGTGCCAGCAGCTTATTGGGGGGGTCCCAAGCGACCCAGTACTCG.

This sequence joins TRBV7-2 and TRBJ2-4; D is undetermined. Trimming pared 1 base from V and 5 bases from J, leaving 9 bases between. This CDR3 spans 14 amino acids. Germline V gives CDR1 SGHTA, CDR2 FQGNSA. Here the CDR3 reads CASSLGVVENIQYF. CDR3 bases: TGTGCCAGCAGCTTAGGAGTTGTTGAAAACATTCAGTACTTC.

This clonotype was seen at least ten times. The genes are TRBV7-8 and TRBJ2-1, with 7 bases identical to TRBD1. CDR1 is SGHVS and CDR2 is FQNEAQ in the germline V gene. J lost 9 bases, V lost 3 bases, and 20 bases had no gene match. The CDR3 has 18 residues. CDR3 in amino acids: CASSFSLRRDSSSTEQFF. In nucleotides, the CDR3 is TGTGCCAGCAGCTTCTCCCTCCGCCGGGACAGCTCGTCGACTGAGCAGTTCTTC.

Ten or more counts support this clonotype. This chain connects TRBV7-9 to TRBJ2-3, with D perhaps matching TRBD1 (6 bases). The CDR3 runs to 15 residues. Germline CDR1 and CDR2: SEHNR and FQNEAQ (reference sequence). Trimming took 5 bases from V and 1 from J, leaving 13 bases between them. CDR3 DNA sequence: TGTGCCAGCAGCGTAACAGGGTTACGCACAGATACGCAGTATTTT. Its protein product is CASSVTGLRTDTQYF.